Presented here are 23 T cell receptor beta chains from one specimen sequenced in a study of patients and donors after allogeneic stem cell transplantation. TCRdb called the RT-PCR reads again in MiXCR, with one record for every CDR3 protein. The table lists about 90,000 distinct CDR3 sequences, roughly 48% of them singletons. Sample: blood, either unsorted or a sorted T cell fraction (not recorded which). The receptors were gathered from a human donor who was either an allogeneic HSCT recipient or a stem cell or donor lymphocyte infusion donor (not recorded which). It is not recorded whose cells these are; they may come from a transplant donor.

In its sample, this clonotype was seen a few times. The rearrangement uses TRBV27 and TRBJ1-6; D not resolved. This CDR3 region has 16 residues. Trimming took 3 bases from V and 0 from J, leaving 9 bases between them. CDR1 is MNHEY and CDR2 is SMNVEV in the germline V gene (reference sequence). This CDR3 is CASSFLGSSYNSPLHF. CDR3 coding DNA: TGTGCCAGCAGTTTTCTGGGAAGCTCCTATAATTCACCCCTCCACTTT.

The chain carries TRBV5-6 and TRBJ2-5; D possibly matches TRBD1 or TRBD2 (5 bases each). The CDR3 is 14 residues long. Trimming removed 2 bases at V and 1 base at J, with 9 bases between. The germline CDR1 and CDR2 sequences are SGHDT and YYEEEE. CDR3 sequence reads: CASSFAGTQETQYF. The CDR3 nucleotides are TGTGCCAGCAGCTTCGCAGGGACCCAAGAGACCCAGTACTTC.

This clonotype has more than one count but fewer than ten. The V gene is TRBV4-3, the J gene TRBJ1-2; D may be TRBD1 (5 bases). V was pared by 0 bases and J by 6 bases, with 20 bases between. Per the germline V gene, CDR1 is LGHNA and CDR2 is YSLEER. The CDR3 runs to 17 residues. CDR3 DNA: TGCGCCAGCAGCCAAGACCAGCTACGGGGGAAATGGGATGGCTACACCTTC. Translation gives CASSQDQLRGKWDGYTF.

This chain connects TRBV9 to TRBJ1-1; D is ambiguous. This CDR3 contains 16 residues. Trimming left V 2 bases short and J 4 bases short, with 18 bases between. Germline assignment: CDR1 SGDLS and CDR2 YYNGEE. The DNA for the CDR3 is TGTGCCAGCAGCGTGAGAGACAAGGGTTTAGCCACTGAAGCTTTCTTT. Its translation is CASSVRDKGLATEAFF.

The V gene is TRBV29-1, the J gene TRBJ1-1; D perhaps matches TRBD1 (5 bases). Germline V gene lookup returns CDR1 SQVTM and CDR2 ANQGSEA. The CDR3 is 14 amino acids. Deletions cut 8 bases from V and 4 bases from J, with 20 bases between. CDR3 DNA sequence: TGCAGCCCTTCACTCCCTTTAGGGGCCACTGAAGCTTTCTTT. Its translation: CSPSLPLGATEAFF.

This sequence joins TRBV9 and TRBJ2-3; 7 bases are shared with TRBD1. Germline values: CDR1 SGDLS, CDR2 YYNGEE. CDR3 length equals 14 residues. V shed 4 bases, J shed 4 bases, and the junction held 6 bases outside the gene matches. CDR3 amino acids: CASSPRTGADTQYF. CDR3 bases: TGTGCCAGCAGCCCACGGACAGGAGCAGATACGCAGTATTTT. The entire variable domain, with the rest obtained from reference TRBV9 and TRBJ2-3, is as follows: DSGVTQTPKHLITATGQRVTLRCSPRSGDLSVYWYQQSLDQGLQFLIQYYNGEERAKGNILERFSAQQFPDLHSELNLSSLELGDSALYFCASSPRTGADTQYFGPGTRLTVL.

V is TRBV28 and J is TRBJ1-3, with D possibly matching TRBD1 (5 bases). The CDR3 contains 17 residues. The germline gives CDR1 MDHEN, CDR2 SYDVKM. Deletions cut 4 bases from V and 4 bases from J, with 20 bases between. The chain's CDR3 is CASSSSGTLVSGNTIYF. The CDR3 DNA follows: TGTGCCAGCAGTTCCTCCGGGACCTTAGTCTCAGGAAACACCATATATTTT. Complete variable domain (other parts from reference TRBV28 and TRBJ1-3): DVKVTQSSRYLVKRTGEKVFLECVQDMDHENMFWYRQDPGLGLRLIYFSYDVKMKEKGDIPEGYSVSREKKERFSLILESASTNQTSMYLCASSSSGTLVSGNTIYFGEGSWLTVV.

This clonotype was counted only a few times. V gene TRBV10-3 combines with J gene TRBJ1-2; D gene unclear. CDR1 is ENHRY and CDR2 is SYGVKD in the germline V gene. V was cut by 8 bases and J by 4 bases, with 14 bases left in between. The CDR3 is 13 amino acids. The CDR3 nucleotides read TGTGCCATCTGCACCCTCCCCGGCTATGGCTACACCTTC. It codes for CAICTLPGYGYTF.

This clonotype was counted only a few times. The chain employs TRBV7-9 and TRBJ1-2; D is unclear. Germline CDR1 SEHNR, CDR2 FQNEAQ (reference sequence). This CDR3 contains 15 residues. Trimming removed 6 bases at V and 2 bases at J, with 16 bases between. CDR3 protein: CASSPDPGWNYGYTF. CDR3 nucleotides: TGTGCCAGCAGTCCCGACCCTGGCTGGAACTATGGCTACACCTTC.

The V call is TRBV28, the J call TRBJ2-7, with TRBD1 matching 7 bases. The CDR3 runs to 14 residues. Germline-derived CDR1 and CDR2 are MDHEN and SYDVKM. J lost 3 bases, V lost 8 bases, and 10 bases had no gene match. CDR3 loop: CASEVSQGDYEQYF. Here the CDR3 DNA reads TGTGCCAGCGAAGTGTCGCAGGGGGACTACGAGCAGTACTTC.

The rearrangement links TRBV2 to TRBJ2-4; no reliable D call. The germline V gene has CDR1 SNHLY and CDR2 FYNNEI. The V gene lost 8 bases and the J gene lost 3 bases, with 2 bases spanning the gap. This CDR3 is 10 amino acids long. CDR3 coding DNA: TGTGCCAGCGGCAAAAACATTCAGTACTTC. This translates into CASGKNIQYF.

This clonotype was recorded a few times. The gene calls are TRBV6-6 and TRBJ1-6; 8 bases are shared with TRBD1. V trimming: 4 bases; J trimming: 4 bases; junction bases outside the gene matches: 12. The CDR3 loop spans 18 amino acids. Germline V gives CDR1 MNHNY, CDR2 SVGAGI (reference sequence). The CDR3 region has the DNA TGTGCCAGCAGTTCGCCCAATACAGGGGGATCGTATAATTCACCCCTCCACTTT. It yields the protein CASSSPNTGGSYNSPLHF.

J is TRBJ1-5 and V is TRBV23-1, with 7 bases matching TRBD1. TRBV23-1 is identified as an open reading frame with a role that is uncertain. CDR3 length: 18 amino acids. The junction had 8 bases not matched to a gene; V was cut back by 0 bases and J by 0 bases. The CDR3 loop is CASSQSIGGPNSNQPQHF. CDR3 nucleotides: TGCGCCAGCAGTCAATCGATAGGGGGCCCTAATAGCAATCAGCCCCAGCATTTT.

This clonotype has only a few counts. CDR3 in DNA: TGTGCCAGCAGTCACTTACGCTCTGGAAACACCATATATTTT. It encodes CASSHLRSGNTIYF. The chain couples TRBV6-5 to TRBJ1-3; the D is unclear. The CDR3 runs 14 residues. Trimming cost V 5 bases and J 0 bases, with 8 bases left between them. CDR1 and CDR2 from the germline V gene are MNHEY and SVGAGI.

This clonotype was detected only once. The CDR3 DNA sequence: TGTGCCAGCACCCCTCCCCCGAGGAGCGAGCAGTACTTC. Its protein is CASTPPPRSEQYF. The gene calls are TRBV28 and TRBJ2-7; D remains ambiguous. Germline CDR1 MDHEN, CDR2 SYDVKM. This CDR3 spans 13 amino acids. Between the trimmed V and J ends, which lost 7 bases and 6 bases, there was a span of 16 bases.

CDR3 DNA sequence: TGCAGTGCTAGACTGCATGGATCAGGGGGCAGGGGACAGCCCCAGCATTTT. This encodes CSARLHGSGGRGQPQHF. The V gene is TRBV20-1, the J gene TRBJ1-5, with TRBD1 identical over 8 bases. This CDR3 comprises 17 residues. Germline lookup yields CDR1 DFQATT and CDR2 SNEGSKA (reference sequence). The junction had 16 bases not matched to a gene; V was cut back by 2 bases and J by 7 bases.

This clonotype has more than one count but fewer than ten. V is TRBV20-1 and J is TRBJ1-1; 8 bases are a match to TRBD1. The V segment lost 0 bases and the J segment 4 bases; nucleotides outside the gene matches: 4. There are 14 residues in the CDR3. Germline V gene data show CDR1 as DFQATT and CDR2 as SNEGSKA (reference sequence). CDR3 DNA: TGCAGTGCTAGAGAAAGGACAGGGTCCACTGAAGCTTTCTTT. Protein sequence: CSARERTGSTEAFF.

This clonotype showed up just a few times. The J gene is TRBJ1-2, the V gene TRBV12-5, with no clear D. From germline, CDR1 is LGHNT and CDR2 FRNRAP. The CDR3 is 14 amino acids. V was cut by 4 bases and J by 0 bases, with 9 bases left in between. CDR3 nucleotide sequence: TGTGCTAGTGGTTCGCGGTTGGCTAACTATGGCTACACCTTC. It yields the protein CASGSRLANYGYTF.

The chain recombines TRBV5-5 with TRBJ1-5; D ambiguous. Germline V CDR1 and CDR2: SGHKS, YYEKEE (reference sequence). V lost 4 bases to trimming and J lost 7 bases, with 12 bases between them. The CDR3 consists of 13 residues. DNA for the CDR3: TGTGCCAGCAGCGGCCCAGACGAGCAGCCCCAGCATTTT. Its translation: CASSGPDEQPQHF.

The chain recombines TRBV3-1 with TRBJ2-5, with 7 bases that match TRBD1. The CDR3 sequence is 13 residues long. The junction had 6 bases not matched to a gene; V was cut back by 8 bases and J by 3 bases. Germline V lookup: CDR1 LGHDT, CDR2 YNNKEL (reference sequence). CDR3 sequence (DNA): TGTGCCAGCGGGAAAGGGGGCGAAGAGACCCAGTACTTC. Its translation is CASGKGGEETQYF.

This sequence joins TRBV7-2 and TRBJ2-5; tentative D call: TRBD2 (6 bases). CDR1 and CDR2 (germline): SGHTA, FQGNSA. The V end lost 4 bases, the J end lost 3 bases, and 18 bases lay between the germline ends. The CDR3 consists of 16 residues. The CDR3 is CASSSPFRDSEETQYF. The CDR3 nucleotides are TGTGCCAGCAGCTCCCCCTTCCGGGACTCAGAAGAGACCCAGTACTTC.

This chain joins TRBV4-1 and TRBJ2-2, with D unclear. The CDR3 loop spans 15 amino acids. V was pared by 5 bases and J by 1 base, with 11 bases between. CDR1 is MGHRA, CDR2 YSYEKL, per germline. This CDR3 is CASSSILLNTGELFF. For the CDR3, the DNA is TGCGCCAGCAGCTCTATACTCCTGAACACCGGGGAGCTGTTTTTT.

This clonotype showed up just once. The chain joins TRBV7-9 to TRBJ2-7, with D unclear. The ends were cut back, 5 bases at V and 5 bases at J, with 16 bases in the middle. CDR3 length equals 14 residues. Germline V gene sequence: CDR1 SEHNR, CDR2 FQNEAQ (reference sequence). The CDR3 loop reads CASSLSAGQDEQYF. The CDR3, as DNA: TGTGCCAGCAGCCTCTCGGCCGGCCAAGACGAGCAGTACTTC.